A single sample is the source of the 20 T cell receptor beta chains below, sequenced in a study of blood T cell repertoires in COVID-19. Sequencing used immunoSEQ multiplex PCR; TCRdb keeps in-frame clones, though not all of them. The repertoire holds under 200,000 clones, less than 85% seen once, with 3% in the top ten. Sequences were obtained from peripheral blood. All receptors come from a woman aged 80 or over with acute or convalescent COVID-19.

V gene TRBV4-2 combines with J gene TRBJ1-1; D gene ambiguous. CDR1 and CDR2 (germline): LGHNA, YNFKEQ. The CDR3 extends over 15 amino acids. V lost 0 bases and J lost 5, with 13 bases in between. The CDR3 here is CASSQDGGMGTEAFF. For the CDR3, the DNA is TGTGCCAGCAGCCAAGATGGCGGGATGGGAACTGAAGCTTTCTTT.

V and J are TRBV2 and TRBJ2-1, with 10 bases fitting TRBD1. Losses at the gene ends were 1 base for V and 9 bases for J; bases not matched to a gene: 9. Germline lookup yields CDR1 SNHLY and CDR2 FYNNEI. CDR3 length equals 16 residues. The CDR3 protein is CASSEVGTGVGREQFF. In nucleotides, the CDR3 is TGTGCCAGCAGTGAAGTGGGGACAGGGGTAGGACGTGAGCAGTTCTTC. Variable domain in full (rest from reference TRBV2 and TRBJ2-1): EPEVTQTPSHQVTQMGQEVILRCVPISNHLYFYWYRQILGQKVEFLVSFYNNEISEKSEIFDDQFSVERPDGSNFTLKIRSTKLEDSAMYFCASSEVGTGVGREQFFGPGTRLTVL.

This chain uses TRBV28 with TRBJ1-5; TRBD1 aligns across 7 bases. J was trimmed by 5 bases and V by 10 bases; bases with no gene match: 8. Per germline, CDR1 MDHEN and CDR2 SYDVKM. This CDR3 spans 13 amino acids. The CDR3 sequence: CANQGVGDQPQHF. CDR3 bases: TGTGCCAACCAGGGGGTAGGCGATCAGCCCCAGCATTTT.

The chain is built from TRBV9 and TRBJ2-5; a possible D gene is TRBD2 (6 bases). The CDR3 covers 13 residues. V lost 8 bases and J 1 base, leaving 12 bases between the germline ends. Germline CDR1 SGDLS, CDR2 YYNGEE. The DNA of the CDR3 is TGTGCCAGTCAGGCGGGGACCCAAGAGACCCAGTACTTC. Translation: CASQAGTQETQYF.

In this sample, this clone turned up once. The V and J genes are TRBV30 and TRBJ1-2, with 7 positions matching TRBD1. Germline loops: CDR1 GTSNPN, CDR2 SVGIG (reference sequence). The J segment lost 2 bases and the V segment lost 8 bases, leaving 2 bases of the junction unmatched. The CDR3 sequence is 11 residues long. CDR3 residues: CARGQNYGYTF. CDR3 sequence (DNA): TGTGCCCGGGGACAGAACTATGGCTACACCTTC.

CDR3 sequence (DNA): TGTGCCAGCAGCGGGAACAGGGGAGATACGCAGTATTTT. Translated, it gives CASSGNRGDTQYF. This chain links TRBV5-8 with TRBJ2-3, with 7 bases aligning to TRBD1. With V trimmed by 4 bases and J by 5 bases, 4 bases remained unmatched. CDR1 and CDR2 from the germline V gene are SGHTS and YDEGEE. This CDR3 has 13 amino acids.

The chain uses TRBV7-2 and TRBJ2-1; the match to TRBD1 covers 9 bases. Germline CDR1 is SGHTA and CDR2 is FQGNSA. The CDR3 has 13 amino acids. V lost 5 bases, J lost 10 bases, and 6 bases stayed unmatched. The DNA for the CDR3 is TGTGCCAGCAGCCGACCTGGGACAGGGGAGCAGTTCTTC. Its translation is CASSRPGTGEQFF.

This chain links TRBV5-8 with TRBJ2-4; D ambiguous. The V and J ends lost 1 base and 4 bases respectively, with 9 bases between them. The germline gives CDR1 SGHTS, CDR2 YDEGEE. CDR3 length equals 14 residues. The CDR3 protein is CASSLPQSKNIQYF. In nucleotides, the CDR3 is TGTGCCAGCAGCTTGCCCCAGTCAAAAAACATTCAGTACTTC. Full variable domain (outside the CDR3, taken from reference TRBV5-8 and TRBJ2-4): EAGVTQSPTHLIKTRGQQATLRCSPISGHTSVYWYQQALGLGLQFLLWYDEGEERNRGNFPPRFSGRQFPNYSSELNVNALELEDSALYLCASSLPQSKNIQYFGAGTRLSVL.

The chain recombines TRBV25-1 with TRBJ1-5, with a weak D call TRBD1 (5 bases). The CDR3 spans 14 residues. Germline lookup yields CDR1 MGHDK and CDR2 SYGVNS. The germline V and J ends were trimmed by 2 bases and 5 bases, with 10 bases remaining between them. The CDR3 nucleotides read TGTGCCAGCAGTGAAGGGAGGGGTTATCAGCCCCAGCATTTT. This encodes CASSEGRGYQPQHF.

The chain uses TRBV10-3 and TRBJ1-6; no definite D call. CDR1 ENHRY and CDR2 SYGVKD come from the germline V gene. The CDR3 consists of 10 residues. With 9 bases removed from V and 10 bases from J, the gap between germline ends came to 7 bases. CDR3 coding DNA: TGTGCCATGACAATCTCACCCCTCCACTTT. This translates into CAMTISPLHF.

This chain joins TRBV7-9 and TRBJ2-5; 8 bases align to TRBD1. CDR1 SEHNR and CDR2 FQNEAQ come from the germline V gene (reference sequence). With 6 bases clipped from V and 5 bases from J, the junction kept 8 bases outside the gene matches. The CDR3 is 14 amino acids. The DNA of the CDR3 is TGTGCCAGCAGGAAGGACAGGGAATACGAGACCCAGTACTTC. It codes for CASRKDREYETQYF.

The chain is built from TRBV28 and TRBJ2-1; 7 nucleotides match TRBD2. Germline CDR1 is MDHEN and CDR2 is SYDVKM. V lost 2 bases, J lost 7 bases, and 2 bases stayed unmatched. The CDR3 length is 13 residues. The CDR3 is CASSLNGRNEQFF. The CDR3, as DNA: TGTGCCAGCAGTTTAAACGGGAGGAATGAGCAGTTCTTC.

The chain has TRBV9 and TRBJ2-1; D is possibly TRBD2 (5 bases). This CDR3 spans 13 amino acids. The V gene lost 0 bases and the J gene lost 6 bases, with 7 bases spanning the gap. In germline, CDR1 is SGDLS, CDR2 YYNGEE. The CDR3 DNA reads TGTGCCAGCAGCGTAGCTCGGGGCAATGAGCAGTTCTTC. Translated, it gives CASSVARGNEQFF.

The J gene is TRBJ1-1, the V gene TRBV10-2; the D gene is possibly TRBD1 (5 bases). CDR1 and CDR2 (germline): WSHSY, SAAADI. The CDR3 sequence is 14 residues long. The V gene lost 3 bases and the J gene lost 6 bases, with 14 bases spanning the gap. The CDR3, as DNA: TGCGCCAGCAGTGAAGTGTTCGGGGGGGCTGAAGCTTTCTTT. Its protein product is CASSEVFGGAEAFF.

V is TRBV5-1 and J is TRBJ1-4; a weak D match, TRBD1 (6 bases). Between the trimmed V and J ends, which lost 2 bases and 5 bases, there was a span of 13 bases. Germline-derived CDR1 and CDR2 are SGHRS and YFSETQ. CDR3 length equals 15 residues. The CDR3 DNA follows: TGCGCCAGCAGCTTACCGACAGGAGAGAATGAAAAACTGTTTTTT. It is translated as CASSLPTGENEKLFF.

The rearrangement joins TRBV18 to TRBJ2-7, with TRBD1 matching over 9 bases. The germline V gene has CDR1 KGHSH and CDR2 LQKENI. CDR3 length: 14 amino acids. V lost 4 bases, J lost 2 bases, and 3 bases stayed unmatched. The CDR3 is CASSRTGAAYEQYF. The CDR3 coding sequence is TGTGCCAGCTCACGGACAGGGGCGGCCTACGAGCAGTACTTC.

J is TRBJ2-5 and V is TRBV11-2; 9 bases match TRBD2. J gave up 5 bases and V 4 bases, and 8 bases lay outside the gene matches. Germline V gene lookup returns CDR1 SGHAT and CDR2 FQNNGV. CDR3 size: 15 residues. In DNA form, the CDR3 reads TGTGCCAGCAGCTCCACAGCGGGAGGAGGCGAGACCCAGTACTTC. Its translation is CASSSTAGGGETQYF. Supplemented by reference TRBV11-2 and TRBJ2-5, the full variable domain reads EAGVAQSPRYKIIEKRQSVAFWCNPISGHATLYWYQQILGQGPKLLIQFQNNGVVDDSQLPKDRFSAERLKGVDSTLKIQPAKLEDSAVYLCASSSTAGGGETQYFGPGTRLLVL.

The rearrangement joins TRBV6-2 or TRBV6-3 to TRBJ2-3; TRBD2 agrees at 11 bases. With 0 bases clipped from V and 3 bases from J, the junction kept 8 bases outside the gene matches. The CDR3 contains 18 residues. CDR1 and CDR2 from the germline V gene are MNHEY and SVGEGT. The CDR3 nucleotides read TGTGCCAGCAGTTACTCGACCTCACTAGCGGGAGATACAGATACGCAGTATTTT. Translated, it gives CASSYSTSLAGDTDTQYF.

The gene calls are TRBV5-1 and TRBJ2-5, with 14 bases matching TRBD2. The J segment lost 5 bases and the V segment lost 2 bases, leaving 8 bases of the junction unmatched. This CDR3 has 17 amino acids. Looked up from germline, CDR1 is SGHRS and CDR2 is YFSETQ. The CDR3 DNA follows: TGCGCCAGCAGCTTTGGGACTAGCGGGAGTAGTGGGGAGACCCAGTACTTC. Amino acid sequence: CASSFGTSGSSGETQYF.

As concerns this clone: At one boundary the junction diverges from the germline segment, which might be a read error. CDR3 region: CAWSEPGWHF. The CDR3 DNA reads as TGTGCCTGGAGTGAGCCGGGATGGCACTTC. The chain links TRBV30 to TRBJ2-7, with a tentative D call TRBD2 (5 bases). The CDR3 has 10 amino acids. Germline V lookup: CDR1 GTSNPN, CDR2 SVGIG (reference sequence).